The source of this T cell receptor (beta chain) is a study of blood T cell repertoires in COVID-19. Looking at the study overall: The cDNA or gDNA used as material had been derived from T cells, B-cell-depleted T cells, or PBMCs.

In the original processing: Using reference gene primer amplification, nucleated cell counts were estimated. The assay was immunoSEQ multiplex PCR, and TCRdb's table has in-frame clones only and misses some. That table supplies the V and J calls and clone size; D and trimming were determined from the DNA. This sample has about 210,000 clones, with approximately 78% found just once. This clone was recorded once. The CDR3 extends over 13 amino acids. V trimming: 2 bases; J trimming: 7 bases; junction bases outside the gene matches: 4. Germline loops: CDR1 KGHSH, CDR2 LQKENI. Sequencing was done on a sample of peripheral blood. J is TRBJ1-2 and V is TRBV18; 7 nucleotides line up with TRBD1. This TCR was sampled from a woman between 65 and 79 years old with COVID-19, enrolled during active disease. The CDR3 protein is CASSPGTDSGYTF. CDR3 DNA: TGTGCCAGCTCACCAGGGACAGATAGTGGCTACACCTTC.